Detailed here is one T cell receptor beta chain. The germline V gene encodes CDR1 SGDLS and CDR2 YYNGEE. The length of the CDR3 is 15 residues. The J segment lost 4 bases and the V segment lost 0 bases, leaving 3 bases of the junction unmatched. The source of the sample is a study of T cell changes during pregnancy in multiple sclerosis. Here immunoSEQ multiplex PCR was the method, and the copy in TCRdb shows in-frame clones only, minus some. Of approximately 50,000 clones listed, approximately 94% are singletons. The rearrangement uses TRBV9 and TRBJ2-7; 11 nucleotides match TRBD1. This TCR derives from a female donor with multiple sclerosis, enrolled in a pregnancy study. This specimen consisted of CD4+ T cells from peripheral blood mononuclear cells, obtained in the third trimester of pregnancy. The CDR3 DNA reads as TGTGCCAGCAGCGTAGGGGACAGGGGGAGGTACGAGCAGTACTTC. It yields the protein CASSVGDRGRYEQYF.